This TCR beta chain comes out of a study of T cells after yellow fever vaccination. General study findings and limits: The secondary response was weaker but peaked faster, day 5 versus 15.

The CDR3 loop spans 15 amino acids. Looked up from germline, CDR1 is SGHNT and CDR2 is YYREEE (reference sequence). Deletions cut 0 bases from V and 3 bases from J, with 12 bases between. Points on this clonotype: Its antigen is as yet unknown.

Template switching by 5'RACE produced TCR cDNA, adding a universal primer site and UMIs. TCRdb reanalysed the 5' RACE reads using MiXCR and keeps one entry per CDR3 protein. The table lists roughly 350,000 distinct CDR3 sequences, about 4% of them singletons. The TCR originated in a man between 18 and 29 years old who received the YFV17D yellow fever vaccine. Sequences were derived from PBMCs, sampled 5 days after the yellow fever booster vaccination. The rearrangement joins TRBV5-4 to TRBJ1-2; no reliable D call. The CDR3 here is CASSLVGPSHYGYTF. DNA of the CDR3: TGTGCCAGCAGCTTGGTCGGGCCGTCCCACTATGGCTACACCTTC.